This T cell receptor (beta chain) was identified during a study of OX40 agonist ivuxolimab in advanced cancers. Overall study findings and caveats: Expanded clones tended on average to be more numerous among CD8+ T cells than CD4+.

Germline CDR1 MGHRA, CDR2 YSYEKL. Between the trimmed V and J ends, which lost 2 bases and 2 bases, there was a span of 15 bases. CDR3 length equals 16 residues. This table comes from immunoSEQ multiplex PCR, and its TCRdb copy is limited to in-frame clones, with some not included. The sample includes 60,000 to 75,000 clones, 91% seen only once; the top ten take about 15%. Peripheral blood came from all dose cohorts at three timepoints. Details on this clone: Its antigen is still unknown.

This specimen was CD4+ or CD8+ T cells sorted from blood, taken in a trial of the OX40 agonist ivuxolimab. The TCR comes from an adult with an advanced solid tumor such as melanoma, head and neck, liver or kidney cancer. The chain links TRBV4-1 to TRBJ2-5; no firm D call. The CDR3 region is CASSQSRTVGQETQYF. As DNA, the CDR3 is TGCGCCAGCAGCCAATCTCGGACGGTAGGTCAAGAGACCCAGTACTTC.